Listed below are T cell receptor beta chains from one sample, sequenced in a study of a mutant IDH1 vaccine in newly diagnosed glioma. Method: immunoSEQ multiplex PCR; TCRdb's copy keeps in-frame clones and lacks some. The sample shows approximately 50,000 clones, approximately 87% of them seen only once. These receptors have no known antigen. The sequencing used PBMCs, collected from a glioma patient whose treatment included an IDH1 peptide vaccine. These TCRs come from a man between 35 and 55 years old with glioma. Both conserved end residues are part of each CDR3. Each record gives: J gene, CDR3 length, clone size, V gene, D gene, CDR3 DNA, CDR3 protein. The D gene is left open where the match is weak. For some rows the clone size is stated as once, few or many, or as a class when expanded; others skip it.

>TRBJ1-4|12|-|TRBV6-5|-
TGTGCCAGCGGGAGAATGAATGAAAAACTGTTTTTT
CASGRMNEKLFF
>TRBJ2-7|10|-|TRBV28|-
TGTGCCAGCAGTTTATCCGAGCAGTACTTC
CASSLSEQYF
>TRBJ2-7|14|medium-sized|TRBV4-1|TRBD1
TGCGCCAGCAGCCCGCAAACAGGGGACTACGAGCAGTACTTC
CASSPQTGDYEQYF
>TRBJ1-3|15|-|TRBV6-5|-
TGTGCCAGCAGTTACTCGGGGTTCTTCGGAAACACCATATATTTT
CASSYSGFFGNTIYF
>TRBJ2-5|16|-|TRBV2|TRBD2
TGTGCCAGCAGTGCTATGAGACAAGCGGGAGGGCCTTTCCTGTACTTC
CASSAMRQAGGPFLYF
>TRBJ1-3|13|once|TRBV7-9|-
TGTGCCAGCAGCCGGGGGACGGGAAACACCATATATTTT
CASSRGTGNTIYF
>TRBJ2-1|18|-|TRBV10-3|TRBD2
TGTGCCATCACTGCAGGTGGGCTAGCGGTTAGCTCCTACAATGAGCAGTTCTTC
CAITAGGLAVSSYNEQFF
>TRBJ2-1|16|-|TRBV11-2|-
TGTGCCAGCAGCTTAGCACAGGAGAGCTCCTACAATGAGCAGTTCTTC
CASSLAQESSYNEQFF
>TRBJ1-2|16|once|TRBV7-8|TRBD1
TGTGCCAGCAGCTTCAGCGGCGGGACAGACAACTATGGCTACACCTTC
CASSFSGGTDNYGYTF
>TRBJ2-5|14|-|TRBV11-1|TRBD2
TGTGCCAGCAAAACTCTAGCGGACCAAGAGACCCAGTACTTC
CASKTLADQETQYF
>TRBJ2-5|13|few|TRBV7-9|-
TGTGCCAGTCGGAGAGAGACCCAAGAGACCCAGTACTTC
CASRRETQETQYF
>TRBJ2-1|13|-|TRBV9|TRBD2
TGTGCCAGCAGAGAGCGGGAGGGCGGTGAGCAGTTCTTC
CASREREGGEQFF
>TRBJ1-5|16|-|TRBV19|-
TGTGCCAGTATGGCTGATTCACGGTATAGCAATCAGCCCCAGCATTTT
CASMADSRYSNQPQHF
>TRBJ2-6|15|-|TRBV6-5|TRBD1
TGTGCCAGCAGTTACGGGACAGTAGGGGCCAACGTCCTGACTTTC
CASSYGTVGANVLTF
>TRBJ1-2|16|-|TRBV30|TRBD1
TGTGCCTGGAGTAGCCGGCCGGGACAGAGAAGCTATGGCTACACCTTC
CAWSSRPGQRSYGYTF
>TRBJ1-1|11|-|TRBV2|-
TGTGCCAGCAGACAGGGCACTGAAGCTTTCTTT
CASRQGTEAFF
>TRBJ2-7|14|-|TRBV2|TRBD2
TGTGCCAGCAGCCCCGGGACTAGCGGCTCAATATACTACTTC
CASSPGTSGSIYYF
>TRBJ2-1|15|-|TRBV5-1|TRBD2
TGCGCCAGCAGCTTATCTGGGGGGGGCTACAATGAGCAGTTCTTC
CASSLSGGGYNEQFF
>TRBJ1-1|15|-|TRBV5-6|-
TGTGCCAGCAGCTTGGAGGTCAGGAGGAACACTGAAGCTTTCTTT
CASSLEVRRNTEAFF
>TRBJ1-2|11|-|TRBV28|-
TGTGCGAGCGGGGTTAACTATGGCTACACCTTC
CASGVNYGYTF
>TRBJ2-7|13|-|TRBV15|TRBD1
TGTGCCACCAGCACCCGGGACAGGGACGAGCAGTACTTC
CATSTRDRDEQYF
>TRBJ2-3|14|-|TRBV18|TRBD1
TGTGCCAGCTCACCCGACAGGGCCACAGATACGCAGTATTTT
CASSPDRATDTQYF
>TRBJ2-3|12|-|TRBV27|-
TGTGCCAGCAGTCAACGCACAGATACGCAGTATTTT
CASSQRTDTQYF